This entry is about one T cell receptor (beta chain). Terminally differentiated effector memory CD45RA+ cells were excluded from the naive CD8 cells, which were CD45RO-negative and positively selected for CCR7. Caucasian adults residing in Nashville, Tennessee made up all the donors. Sequencing was performed with immunoSEQ multiplex PCR; in TCRdb, only in-frame clones are kept and a portion is missing. The sample comprises 1.5 million to 2.5 million clones, approximately 94% of which are singletons, and 0.9% to 1.5% rests with the top ten. CDR1 SGHNT and CDR2 YYREEE come from the germline V gene (reference sequence). The CDR3 runs to 14 residues. V lost 1 base to trimming and J lost 0 bases, with 7 bases between them. This sample was taken from a study of shared clonotypes between healthy human individuals. Study background: Aged between 18 and 49, the donors were a couple of women and a few men.

This receptor was identified in a man between 18 and 35 years old in good health. V usage is TRBV5-4 and J usage is TRBJ1-1; D unresolved. The sample consisted of naive CD8+ T cells sorted from blood. The chain's CDR3 is CASSLWAMNTEAFF. DNA of the CDR3: TGTGCCAGCAGCTTGTGGGCTATGAACACTGAAGCTTTCTTT.